This T cell receptor beta chain comes out of a study of cytomegalovirus exposure and HLA in healthy donors. Background on the study: The Caucasian-associated ancestry cluster held around 81% of a few hundred genotyped donors.

The donors were healthy bone marrow donors. Nominally healthy donors provided the samples, though records likely missed some immune exposures. This clone was detected a few times. Antigen specificity is unknown. Study observations and caveats: The study found most TCR sequences rare, yet found some public TCRs in many donors.

Use of 60 Vbeta and 13 Jbeta primers characterized the PCR. The table came from immunoSEQ multiplex PCR; TCRdb's copy has only in-frame clones and leaves some out. The data show 100,000 to 150,000 clones, over 70% seen once. The CDR3 sequence is 13 residues long. Germline CDR1 and CDR2: SGHTA and FQGNSA. J lost 5 bases, V lost 2 bases, and 0 bases had no gene match. The specimen sequenced was PBMCs. The chain couples TRBV7-2 to TRBJ2-5; 9 bases map to TRBD2. The clonotype comes from a woman aged 45-65 years in good health and CMV-seronegative. Here the CDR3 reads CASSLLAGETQYF. For the CDR3, the DNA is TGTGCCAGCAGCTTACTAGCGGGGGAGACCCAGTACTTC.